This T cell receptor (beta chain) was identified in a study of T cell responses to AZD1222 COVID-19 vaccine. Study results and limitations: Increases in Spike-specific TCR breadth and depth were seen after two AZD1222 doses. Just five to seven AZD1222 recipients tested seropositive at baseline.

Second-dose recipients at about 4 or about 12 weeks were treated as one pooled group. Details on this clone: The antigen remains unidentified. Other DNA sequences in the same sample also yield this CDR3.

The protocol was immunoSEQ multiplex PCR, while the TCRdb copy is restricted to in-frame clones and leaves out a portion. The table has under 150,000 clones, roughly 90% seen once; the top ten hold approximately 1.6%. The sequencing here drew on peripheral blood, taken 28 days after the second AZD1222 dose. The origin of this receptor is an adult who received the AZD1222 COVID-19 vaccine.

CDR3 sequence reads: CASRGGGGYTF. The CDR3 DNA reads TGTGCCAGCAGAGGGGGGGGCGGCTACACCTTC. V usage is TRBV6-5 and J usage is TRBJ1-2; D is possibly TRBD1 (6 bases). Germline V gene lookup returns CDR1 MNHEY and CDR2 SVGAGI. Trimming pared 6 bases from V and 8 bases from J, leaving 10 bases between. The CDR3 sequence is 11 residues long.